This TCR beta chain was observed in a study of follicular helper T cells after annual influenza vaccination. A remark on this clone: Its specificity is unknown.

Sequencing was performed with immunoSEQ multiplex PCR; in TCRdb, only in-frame clones are kept and a portion is missing. The sample has about 14,000 clones, 84% seen once. Deletions cut 6 bases from V and 5 bases from J, with 5 bases between. Germline V gives CDR1 SGHRS, CDR2 YFSETQ. The CDR3 runs 10 residues. This sample's time point: 2014-2015 season, pre-vaccination. Excluded were substance abuse, HIV/AIDS, active cancer, immunomodulatory drugs and active illness. Per time point, about 35-110 mL of blood was sampled. Points from the study as a whole: The much larger non-cTfh compartments may have been undersampled. Only about 9-21% of analyzed cells yielded productive TCRB sequences.

J is TRBJ2-5 and V is TRBV5-1; D ambiguous. This clonotype was obtained from an adult who received the influenza vaccine. Sequenced material: CXCR5- memory CD4+ T cells sorted from blood, taken on the day of influenza vaccination. In DNA form, the CDR3 reads TGCGCCAGCAACGCTGAGACCCAGTACTTC. Its protein is CASNAETQYF.